This paragraph covers one T cell receptor (beta chain) sequence. CDR1 is KGHSH, CDR2 LQKENI, per germline. Trimming at V came to 5 bases and at J to 8 bases, leaving 8 bases not matched to a gene. The CDR3 runs 13 residues. Repertoires were generated with immunoSEQ multiplex PCR, while TCRdb's copy carries only in-frame clones and drops some. The profile shows 90,000 to 120,000 clones, around 93% of them singletons. This sample is part of a study of T cell changes during pregnancy in multiple sclerosis. The specimen was peripheral blood, collected in the third trimester of pregnancy. This TCR derives from a female donor in good health, enrolled as a control in a pregnancy study. This sequence joins TRBV18 and TRBJ1-2; 7 bases are shared with TRBD1. The CDR3 sequence: CASSDTGARGYTF. Written as DNA, the CDR3 is TGTGCCAGCTCAGATACAGGGGCGCGGGGCTACACCTTC. Variable domain in full (rest from reference TRBV18 and TRBJ1-2): NAGVMQNPRHLVRRRGQEARLRCSPMKGHSHVYWYRQLPEEGLKFMVYLQKENIIDESGMPKERFSAEFPKEGPSILRIQQVVRGDSAAYFCASSDTGARGYTFGSGTRLTVV.